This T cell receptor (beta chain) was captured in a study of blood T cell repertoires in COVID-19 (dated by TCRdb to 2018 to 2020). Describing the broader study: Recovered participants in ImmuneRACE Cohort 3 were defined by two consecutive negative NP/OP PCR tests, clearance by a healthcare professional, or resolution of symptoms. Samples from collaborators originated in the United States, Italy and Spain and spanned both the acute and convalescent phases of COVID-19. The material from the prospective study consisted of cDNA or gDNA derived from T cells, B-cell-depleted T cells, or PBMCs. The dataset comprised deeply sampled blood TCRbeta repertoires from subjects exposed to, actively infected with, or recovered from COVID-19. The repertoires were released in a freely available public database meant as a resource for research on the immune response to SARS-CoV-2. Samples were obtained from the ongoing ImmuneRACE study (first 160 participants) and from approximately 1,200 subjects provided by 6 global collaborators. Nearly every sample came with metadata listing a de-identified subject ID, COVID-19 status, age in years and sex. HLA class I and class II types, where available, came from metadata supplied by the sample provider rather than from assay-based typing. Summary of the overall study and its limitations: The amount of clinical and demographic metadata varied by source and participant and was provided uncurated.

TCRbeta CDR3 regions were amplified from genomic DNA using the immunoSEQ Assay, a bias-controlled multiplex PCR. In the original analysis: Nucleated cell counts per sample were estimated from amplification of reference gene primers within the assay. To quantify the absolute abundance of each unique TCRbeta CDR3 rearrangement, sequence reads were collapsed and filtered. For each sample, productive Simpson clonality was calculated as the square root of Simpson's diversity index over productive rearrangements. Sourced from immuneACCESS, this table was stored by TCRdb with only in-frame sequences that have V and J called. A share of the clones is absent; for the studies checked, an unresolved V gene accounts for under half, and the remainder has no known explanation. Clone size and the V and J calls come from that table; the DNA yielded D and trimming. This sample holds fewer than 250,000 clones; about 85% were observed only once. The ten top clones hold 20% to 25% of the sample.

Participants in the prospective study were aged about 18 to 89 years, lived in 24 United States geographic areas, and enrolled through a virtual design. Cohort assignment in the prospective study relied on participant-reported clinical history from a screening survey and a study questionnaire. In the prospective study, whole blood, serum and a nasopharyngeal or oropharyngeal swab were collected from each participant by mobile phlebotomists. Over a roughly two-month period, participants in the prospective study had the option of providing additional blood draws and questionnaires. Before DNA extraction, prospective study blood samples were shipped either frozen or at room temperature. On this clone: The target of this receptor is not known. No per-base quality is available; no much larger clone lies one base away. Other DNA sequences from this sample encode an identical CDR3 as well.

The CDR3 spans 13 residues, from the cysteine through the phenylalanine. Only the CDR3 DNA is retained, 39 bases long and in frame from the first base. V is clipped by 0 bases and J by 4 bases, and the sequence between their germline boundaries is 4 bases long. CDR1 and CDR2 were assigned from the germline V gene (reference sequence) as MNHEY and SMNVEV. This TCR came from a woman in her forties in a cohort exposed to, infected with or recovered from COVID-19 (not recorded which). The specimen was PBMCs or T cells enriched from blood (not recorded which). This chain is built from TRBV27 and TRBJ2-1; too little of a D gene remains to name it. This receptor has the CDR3 CASSLSRYNEQFF. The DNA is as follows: TGTGCCAGCAGTTTATCGAGGTACAATGAGCAGTTCTTC.